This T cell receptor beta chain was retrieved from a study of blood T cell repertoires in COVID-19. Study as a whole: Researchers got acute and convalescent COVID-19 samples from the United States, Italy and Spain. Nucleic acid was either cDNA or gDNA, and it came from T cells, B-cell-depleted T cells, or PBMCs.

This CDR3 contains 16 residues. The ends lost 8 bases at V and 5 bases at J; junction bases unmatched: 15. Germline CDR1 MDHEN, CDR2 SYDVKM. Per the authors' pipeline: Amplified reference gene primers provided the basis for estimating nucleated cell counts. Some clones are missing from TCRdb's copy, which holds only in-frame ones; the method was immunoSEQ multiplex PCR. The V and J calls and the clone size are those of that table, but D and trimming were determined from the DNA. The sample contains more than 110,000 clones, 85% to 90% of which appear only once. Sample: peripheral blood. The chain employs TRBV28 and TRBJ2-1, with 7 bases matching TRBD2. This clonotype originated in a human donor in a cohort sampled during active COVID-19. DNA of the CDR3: TGTGCCAGCGGATCACCCTCGGGGGGAACCAACAATGAGCAGTTCTTC. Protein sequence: CASGSPSGGTNNEQFF.